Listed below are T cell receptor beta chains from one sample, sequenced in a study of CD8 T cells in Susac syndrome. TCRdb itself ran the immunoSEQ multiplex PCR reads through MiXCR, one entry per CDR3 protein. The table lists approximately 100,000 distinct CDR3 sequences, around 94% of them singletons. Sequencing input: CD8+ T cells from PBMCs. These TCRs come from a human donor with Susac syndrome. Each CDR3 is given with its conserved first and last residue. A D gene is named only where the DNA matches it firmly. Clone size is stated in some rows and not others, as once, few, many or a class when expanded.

DNA: TGTGCCACCAGCAGAGATCGTACTAGCGGGGGAGACACAGATACGCAGTATTTT
CDR3: CATSRDRTSGGDTDTQYF
D: TRBD2
length: 18
V: TRBV15
size: NA
J: TRBJ2-3

DNA: TGTGCCAGCAGTCCCCTCGGGGGGACCCAGGGCTATGGCTACACCTTC
CDR3: CASSPLGGTQGYGYTF
D: NA
length: 16
V: TRBV6-1
size: NA
J: TRBJ1-2

DNA: TGTGCCAGCAGCACAGTAGAGACCCAGTACTTC
CDR3: CASSTVETQYF
D: NA
length: 11
V: TRBV12-3/TRBV12-4
size: NA
J: TRBJ2-5

DNA: TGCAGTGCCGTACAGGGGGTAGTAGATACGCAGTATTTT
CDR3: CSAVQGVVDTQYF
D: TRBD1
length: 13
V: TRBV20-1
size: NA
J: TRBJ2-3

DNA: TGCGCCAGCAGCTTGGGGCCGGGACTAGTCAATGAGCAGTTCTTC
CDR3: CASSLGPGLVNEQFF
D: TRBD2
length: 15
V: TRBV5-1
size: NA
J: TRBJ2-1

DNA: TGTGCCAGTAGTACTTCAGGCACAGGAATAGAGCAGTACTTC
CDR3: CASSTSGTGIEQYF
D: NA
length: 14
V: TRBV19
size: NA
J: TRBJ2-7

DNA: TGTGCCAGCTCCTCAGTGGGCGGCTCCACAGATACGCAGTATTTT
CDR3: CASSSVGGSTDTQYF
D: NA
length: 15
V: TRBV19
size: NA
J: TRBJ2-3

DNA: TGTGCCAGCAGCTTGCGTGGGAGGACCGGGGGGGGCTACACCTTC
CDR3: CASSLRGRTGGGYTF
D: NA
length: 15
V: TRBV5-4
size: NA
J: TRBJ1-2

DNA: TGTGCCAGCAGTTACTCGACGCAGCTCTATGGCTACACCTTC
CDR3: CASSYSTQLYGYTF
D: NA
length: 14
V: TRBV6-6
size: NA
J: TRBJ1-2

DNA: TGTGCCAGCAGCTCACCGGGGGCGGACTATGGCTACACCTTC
CDR3: CASSSPGADYGYTF
D: NA
length: 14
V: TRBV13
size: NA
J: TRBJ1-2

DNA: TGTGCCAGCAGCCCCCTACAGGGTGGGGGCACTGAAGCTTTCTTT
CDR3: CASSPLQGGGTEAFF
D: NA
length: 15
V: TRBV7-8
size: NA
J: TRBJ1-1

DNA: TGCAGTGCTAGGGACAGGGGAACCTACGAGCAGTACTTC
CDR3: CSARDRGTYEQYF
D: TRBD1
length: 13
V: TRBV20-1
size: NA
J: TRBJ2-7

DNA: TGCGCCAGCAGCTTGGAGGCGGAATTCACCCTCCACTTT
CDR3: CASSLEAEFTLHF
D: NA
length: 13
V: TRBV5-1
size: once
J: TRBJ1-6

DNA: TGTGCCAGCAGCTGGGGGTCGCAAAAACGTCAGTACGAGCAGTACTTC
CDR3: CASSWGSQKRQYEQYF
D: NA
length: 16
V: TRBV5-5
size: NA
J: TRBJ2-7

DNA: TGTGCCAGCAGCCAATCCGGGAGTAACTATGGCTACACCTTC
CDR3: CASSQSGSNYGYTF
D: NA
length: 14
V: TRBV4-2
size: once
J: TRBJ1-2

DNA: TGTGCCAGCAGTTTATCGGGACAGAATATGAACACTGAAGCTTTCTTT
CDR3: CASSLSGQNMNTEAFF
D: TRBD1
length: 16
V: TRBV27
size: NA
J: TRBJ1-1

DNA: TGTGCCAGCAGCCCCTCCAATTCACCCCTCCACTTT
CDR3: CASSPSNSPLHF
D: NA
length: 12
V: TRBV9
size: few
J: TRBJ1-6

DNA: TGCAGCGTTGAATCGCAGGACTCCTACGAGCAGTACTTC
CDR3: CSVESQDSYEQYF
D: NA
length: 13
V: TRBV29-1
size: NA
J: TRBJ2-7

DNA: TGTGCCAGCAGTTCGTCCCGGGACAGGTACGAGCAGTACTTC
CDR3: CASSSSRDRYEQYF
D: TRBD1
length: 14
V: TRBV12-3/TRBV12-4
size: NA
J: TRBJ2-7

DNA: TGCAGTGCCCACTCCGCCGATACACTGAACAGGGGGGCCTACGAGCAGTACTTC
CDR3: CSAHSADTLNRGAYEQYF
D: TRBD1
length: 18
V: TRBV20-1
size: NA
J: TRBJ2-7

DNA: TGTGCCAGCAGTTACGGGGCTCAGGTCGGCACCGGGGAGCTGTTTTTT
CDR3: CASSYGAQVGTGELFF
D: NA
length: 16
V: TRBV6-6
size: NA
J: TRBJ2-2